These 11 T cell receptor beta chains were sequenced from one sample in a study of T cells in Graves' hyperthyroidism and ophthalmopathy. The CDR3 regions of TCR beta were amplified from RNA transcripts. An initial round of RT-PCR targeting the TCR CDR3 relied on the HTBI primer set. TCRdb reanalysed the multiplex PCR reads using MiXCR and keeps one entry per CDR3 protein. The sample holds 200,000 to 250,000 distinct CDR3 sequences, roughly 17% seen once. The specimen was blood. The receptors stem from a woman aged 18-35 years with Graves' ophthalmopathy.

The sample holds many counts of this clonotype. The rearrangement joins TRBV20-1 to TRBJ2-5; D is unresolved. V lost 3 bases, J lost 4 bases, and 12 bases lay in between. This CDR3 comprises 13 residues. Germline V gene sequence: CDR1 DFQATT, CDR2 SNEGSKA (reference sequence). As DNA, the CDR3 is TGCAGTGCTAGCCACGACTCAGCAGAGACCCAGTACTTC. This codes for CSASHDSAETQYF.

This clonotype appeared many times. The V gene is TRBV6-2 or TRBV6-3, the J gene TRBJ1-6; unclear D gene. The CDR3 length is 13 residues. V lost 2 bases, J lost 7 bases, and 6 bases lay in between. Germline CDR1 reads MNHEY; CDR2 reads SVGEGT. This CDR3 is CASSYTPNSPLHF. DNA for the CDR3: TGTGCCAGCAGTTACACCCCGAATTCACCCCTCCACTTT.

This clonotype was recorded many times. V is TRBV9 and J is TRBJ2-5; D perhaps matches TRBD1 (5 bases). The CDR3 runs to 15 residues. Germline CDR1 and CDR2: SGDLS and YYNGEE. The V end was cut by 0 bases, the J end by 0 bases, with 9 bases between. In DNA, the CDR3 is TGTGCCAGCAGCGTAGGCGCAGGGAACCAAGAGACCCAGTACTTC. Translation gives CASSVGAGNQETQYF.

J is TRBJ2-3 and V is TRBV3-1; D assignment may be TRBD1 or TRBD2 (6 bases each). This CDR3 has 14 residues. CDR1 is LGHDT and CDR2 is YNNKEL in the germline V gene (reference sequence). The V end lost 0 bases, the J end lost 6 bases, and 10 bases lay between the germline ends. DNA of the CDR3: TGTGCCAGCAGCCAAGAGGGGGGCCGGGATACGCAGTATTTT. Amino acid sequence: CASSQEGGRDTQYF.

This clonotype came up many times. The chain links TRBV6-5 to TRBJ1-5; a weak D match, TRBD1 (5 bases). Trimming took 0 bases from V and 6 from J, leaving 6 bases between them. CDR1 is MNHEY and CDR2 is SVGAGI in the germline V gene. The CDR3 is made up of 13 amino acids. Here the CDR3 reads CASSYSRGQPQHF. CDR3 DNA: TGTGCCAGCAGTTACTCGAGGGGTCAGCCCCAGCATTTT.

This clonotype was recorded at least ten times. V is TRBV28 and J is TRBJ2-5, with a tentative D call TRBD2 (5 bases). Trimming cost V 1 base and J 3 bases, with 6 bases left between them. Germline V gene data show CDR1 as MDHEN and CDR2 as SYDVKM. The CDR3 consists of 13 residues. CDR3 in DNA: TGTGCCAGCAGTTTATTGGGAGAAGAGACCCAGTACTTC. This gives the protein CASSLLGEETQYF.

Many counts were recorded for this clonotype. This rearrangement joins TRBV20-1 to TRBJ2-7, with D unclear. In germline, CDR1 is DFQATT, CDR2 SNEGSKA (reference sequence). The CDR3 has 11 residues. The V end lost 4 bases, the J end lost 0 bases, and 4 bases lay between the germline ends. Here the CDR3 reads CSAKPSYEQYF. The DNA for the CDR3 is TGCAGTGCTAAGCCCTCCTACGAGCAGTACTTC.

This clonotype was detected ten times or more. The genes are TRBV7-3 and TRBJ2-3; 8 positions agree with TRBD2. The CDR3 runs 16 residues. J lost 0 bases, V lost 5 bases, and 7 bases had no gene match. CDR1 is SGHTA, CDR2 FQGTGA, per germline. The CDR3 sequence: CASSPGASGSTDTQYF. CDR3 bases: TGTGCCAGCAGCCCAGGGGCTAGCGGGAGCACAGATACGCAGTATTTT.

This clonotype came up many times. The chain recombines TRBV10-3 with TRBJ2-5, with 8 bases fitting TRBD1. V lost 6 bases to trimming and J lost 3 bases; unmatched junction nucleotides: 9. From germline, CDR1 is ENHRY and CDR2 SYGVKD. There are 15 residues in the CDR3. This CDR3 is CAIRDPGTGEETQYF. The DNA of the CDR3 is TGTGCCATCAGAGACCCCGGGACAGGCGAAGAGACCCAGTACTTC.

This clonotype was counted many times. The chain links TRBV28 to TRBJ2-1, with 10 bases that match TRBD2. The CDR3 has 16 amino acids. Germline CDR1 reads MDHEN; CDR2 reads SYDVKM. V shed 2 bases and J 9 bases; nucleotides not matched to a gene: 10. In DNA form, the CDR3 reads TGTGCCAGCAGTTTACCCCCCGCTAGCGGGAGAGTTGAGCAGTTCTTC. Its translation: CASSLPPASGRVEQFF.

This clonotype was detected many times. CDR3 loop: CASSEGSNTEAFF. In DNA form, the CDR3 reads TGTGCCAGCAGTGAAGGTTCAAACACTGAAGCTTTCTTT. The genes are TRBV2 and TRBJ1-1; D gene uncertain. Trimming cost V 1 base and J 2 bases, with 5 bases left between them. The CDR3 loop spans 13 amino acids. Germline CDR1 and CDR2: SNHLY and FYNNEI.